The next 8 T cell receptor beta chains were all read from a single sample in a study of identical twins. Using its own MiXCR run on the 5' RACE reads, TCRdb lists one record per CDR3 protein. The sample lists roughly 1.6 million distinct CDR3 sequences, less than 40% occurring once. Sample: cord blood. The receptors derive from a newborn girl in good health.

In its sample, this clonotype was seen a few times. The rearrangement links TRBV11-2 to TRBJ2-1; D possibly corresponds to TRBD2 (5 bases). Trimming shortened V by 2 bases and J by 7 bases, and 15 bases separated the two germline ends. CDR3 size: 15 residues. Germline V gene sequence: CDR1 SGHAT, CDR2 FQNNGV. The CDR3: CASSLSGPLVNEQFF. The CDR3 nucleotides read TGTGCCAGCAGCTTAAGCGGTCCCCTTGTTAATGAGCAGTTCTTC.

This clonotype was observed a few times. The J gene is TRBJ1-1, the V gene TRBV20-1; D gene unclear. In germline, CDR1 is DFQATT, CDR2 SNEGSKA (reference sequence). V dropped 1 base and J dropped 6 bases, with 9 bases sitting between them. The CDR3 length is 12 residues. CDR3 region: CSARGVGAEAFF. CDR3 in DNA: TGCAGTGCTAGAGGAGTGGGCGCTGAAGCTTTCTTT.

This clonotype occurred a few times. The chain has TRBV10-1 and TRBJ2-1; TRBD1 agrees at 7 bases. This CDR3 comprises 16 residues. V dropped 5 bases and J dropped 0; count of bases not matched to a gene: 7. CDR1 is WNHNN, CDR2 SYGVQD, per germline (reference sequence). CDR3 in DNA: TGCGCCAGCAGTTCCCCGACAGGGAGCTCCTACAATGAGCAGTTCTTC. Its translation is CASSSPTGSSYNEQFF.

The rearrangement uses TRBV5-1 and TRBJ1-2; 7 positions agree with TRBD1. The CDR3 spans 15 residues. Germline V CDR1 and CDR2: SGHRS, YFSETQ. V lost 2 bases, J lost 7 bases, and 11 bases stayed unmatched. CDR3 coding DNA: TGCGCCAGCAGCTTAGAGACAGGGCTAGGGTGTGGCTACACCTTC. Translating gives CASSLETGLGCGYTF. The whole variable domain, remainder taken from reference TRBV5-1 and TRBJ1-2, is KAGVTQTPRYLIKTRGQQVTLSCSPISGHRSVSWYQQTPGQGLQFLFEYFSETQRNKGNFPGRFSGRQFSNSRSEMNVSTLELGDSALYLCASSLETGLGCGYTFGSGTRLTVV.

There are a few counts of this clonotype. CDR3 protein: CASSFRTGSGYTF. CDR3 DNA: TGTGCCAGCAGTTTCCGGACAGGGAGCGGCTACACCTTC. The chain combines TRBV6-5 with TRBJ1-2; TRBD1 agrees at 8 bases. The CDR3 runs 13 residues. Germline V lookup: CDR1 MNHEY, CDR2 SVGAGI. V was pared by 4 bases and J by 8 bases, with 6 bases of the junction left unmatched.

CDR3 DNA: TGTGCCATCAGAAGCGGGACTAGCGGGAGCGGTAGAGAGACCCAGTACTTC. Amino acids: CAIRSGTSGSGRETQYF. The chain employs TRBV10-3 and TRBJ2-5; 14 nucleotides line up with TRBD2. Trimming cost V 6 bases and J 4 bases; bases outside gene matches: 10. Germline CDR1 and CDR2: ENHRY and SYGVKD. The CDR3 runs 17 residues.

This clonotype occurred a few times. CDR3 sequence reads: CASSPPGRAKNIQYF. The CDR3 nucleotides read TGCGCCAGCAGCCCCCCGGGCAGAGCCAAAAACATTCAGTACTTC. The chain uses TRBV4-1 and TRBJ2-4; D call uncertain. The CDR3 contains 15 residues. V lost 4 bases, J lost 0 bases, and 10 bases lay in between. Germline CDR1 and CDR2: MGHRA and YSYEKL.

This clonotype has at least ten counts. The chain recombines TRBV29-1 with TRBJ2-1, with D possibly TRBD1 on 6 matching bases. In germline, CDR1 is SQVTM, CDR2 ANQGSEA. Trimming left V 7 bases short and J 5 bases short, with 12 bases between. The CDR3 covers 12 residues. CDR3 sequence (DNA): TGCAGCGCAGGAGACAGGAACAATGAGCAGTTCTTC. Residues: CSAGDRNNEQFF.